Shown below are 29 T cell receptor beta chains from a single sample sequenced in a study of response to subunit inactivated influenza vaccine. TCRdb re-derived calls from the RT-PCR reads in MiXCR, one entry per CDR3 protein. Found here are 630,000 or so distinct CDR3 sequences, 15% to 19% of them singletons; the top ten hold 9.5% to 13%. The source material was PBMCs from blood, sampled 11 to 12 days after vaccination. Every receptor here comes from a man between 50 and 59 years old who received an inactivated influenza vaccine.

The chain recombines TRBV28 with TRBJ1-5, with D hard to call. Trimming removed 2 bases at V and 9 bases at J, with 17 bases between. CDR1 is MDHEN, CDR2 SYDVKM, per germline. The CDR3 covers 15 residues. CDR3 residues: CASSLPDGAPRPQHF. In nucleotides, the CDR3 is TGTGCCAGCAGTTTACCGGACGGAGCCCCAAGGCCCCAGCATTTT.

Only a few counts were recorded for this clonotype. The V gene is TRBV12-3 or TRBV12-4, the J gene TRBJ2-3; possibly TRBD1 for D (5 bases). V was trimmed by 6 bases and J by 0 bases, leaving 13 bases between them. CDR3 size: 15 residues. The CDR3 DNA sequence: TGTGCCAGCAGCATAGGACACCCTAGCACAGATACGCAGTATTTT. It yields the protein CASSIGHPSTDTQYF.

This chain joins TRBV12-3 or TRBV12-4 and TRBJ1-6; 7 nucleotides agree with TRBD1. This CDR3 comprises 14 residues. Trimming removed 7 bases from V and 9 bases from J; junction bases left unmatched: 9. The CDR3 DNA follows: TGTGCCAGCACCCCCGGGACAGAGTTTTCACCCCTCCACTTT. It codes for CASTPGTEFSPLHF.

This clonotype has only a few counts. The genes are TRBV6-5 and TRBJ2-1, with TRBD1 matching over 12 bases. The CDR3 loop spans 16 amino acids. J was trimmed by 9 bases and V by 2 bases; bases with no gene match: 8. The germline V gene has CDR1 MNHEY and CDR2 SVGAGI. The DNA of the CDR3 is TGTGCCAGCAGTTACGCCTGGGGACAGGGGGCGCGTGAGCAGTTCTTC. Protein: CASSYAWGQGAREQFF.

The chain is built from TRBV28 and TRBJ2-7; the match to TRBD1 covers 7 bases. The germline CDR1 and CDR2 sequences are MDHEN and SYDVKM. V gave up 5 bases and J gave up 0 bases; unmatched junction bases: 7. CDR3 size: 15 residues. CDR3 nucleotides: TGTGCCAGCAGTCCGGGGACAGACCACTCCTACGAGCAGTACTTC. Translation gives CASSPGTDHSYEQYF. Looking up the rest from reference TRBV28 and TRBJ2-7 gives the full variable domain: DVKVTQSSRYLVKRTGEKVFLECVQDMDHENMFWYRQDPGLGLRLIYFSYDVKMKEKGDIPEGYSVSREKKERFSLILESASTNQTSMYLCASSPGTDHSYEQYFGPGTRLTVT.

Ten or more counts support this clonotype. The chain has TRBV5-1 and TRBJ1-1; TRBD1 might be the D (5 bases). This CDR3 has 15 residues. Trimming removed 0 bases at V and 0 bases at J, with 9 bases between. In germline, CDR1 is SGHRS, CDR2 YFSETQ. The CDR3 DNA follows: TGCGCCAGCAGCTTGGCCGGGGCAATGAACACTGAAGCTTTCTTT. As protein: CASSLAGAMNTEAFF.

The chain is built from TRBV6-2 or TRBV6-3 and TRBJ2-4; 7 bases line up with TRBD1. Losses at the gene ends were 6 bases for V and 10 bases for J; bases not matched to a gene: 6. This CDR3 comprises 12 residues. Germline lookup yields CDR1 MNHEY and CDR2 SVGEGT. CDR3 sequence (DNA): TGTGCCAGCAGGAGGGACAGCTATATTCAGTACTTC. Its translation is CASRRDSYIQYF.

In this sample, this clonotype turned up a few times. CDR3 protein: CASSQDVGTNNSPLHF. The CDR3 bases are TGTGCCAGCAGCCAGGATGTCGGAACCAATAATTCACCCCTCCACTTT. The V call is TRBV7-9, the J call TRBJ1-6, with D unresolved. The CDR3 consists of 16 residues. The V gene's germline CDR1 is SEHNR and CDR2 FQNEAQ (reference sequence). V lost 5 bases and J lost 5, with 16 bases in between.

This clonotype was recorded a few times. This sequence joins TRBV7-9 and TRBJ2-1, with D tentatively TRBD2 (7 bases). Trimming left V 7 bases short and J 9 bases short, with 19 bases between. Germline CDR1 and CDR2: SEHNR and FQNEAQ (reference sequence). This CDR3 is 14 amino acids long. The CDR3 reads CASTPGGQGGEQFF. CDR3 DNA sequence: TGTGCCAGCACCCCCGGGGGGCAGGGTGGTGAGCAGTTCTTC.

This clonotype was found many times. This chain uses TRBV3-1 with TRBJ1-2; 8 bases agree with TRBD1. The CDR3 covers 14 residues. Germline CDR1 is LGHDT and CDR2 is YNNKEL (reference sequence). After removal of 4 bases from V and 5 bases from J, the junction contained 6 bases not matched to a gene. The CDR3 here is CASSPTGVSYGYTF. In DNA, the CDR3 is TGTGCCAGCAGCCCGACAGGGGTATCTTATGGCTACACCTTC.

This clonotype was picked up many times. V gene TRBV12-3 or TRBV12-4 combines with J gene TRBJ2-5; D may be TRBD2 (6 bases). CDR3 length: 12 amino acids. Trimming stripped 8 bases from V and 5 bases from J, with 12 bases between. CDR3 sequence reads: CASSVGRETQYF. CDR3 sequence (DNA): TGTGCCAGCTCAGTAGGGAGGGAGACCCAGTACTTC.

The chain links TRBV29-1 to TRBJ2-7; 14 bases map to TRBD2. Germline lookup yields CDR1 SQVTM and CDR2 ANQGSEA. The CDR3 has 14 residues. The V segment lost 4 bases and the J segment 7 bases; nucleotides outside the gene matches: 6. This CDR3 reads CSVAPGLAGGEQYF. The CDR3, as DNA: TGCAGCGTTGCCCCTGGACTAGCGGGAGGAGAGCAGTACTTC.

The chain combines TRBV3-1 with TRBJ2-7; TRBD1 matches 11 bases. Germline CDR1 is LGHDT and CDR2 is YNNKEL (reference sequence). The CDR3 consists of 14 residues. J lost 7 bases, V lost 4 bases, and 6 bases had no gene match. CDR3 protein: CASSRRDRGWEQYF. In DNA form, the CDR3 reads TGTGCCAGCAGCCGCCGGGACAGGGGGTGGGAGCAGTACTTC.

This clonotype was observed a few times. The CDR3 loop is CASSSRLAGLLYNEQFF. CDR3 nucleotides: TGTGCCAGCAGTTCCCGACTAGCGGGACTACTTTACAATGAGCAGTTCTTC. The chain uses TRBV27 and TRBJ2-1; 11 nucleotides agree with TRBD2. The V segment lost 4 bases and the J segment 4 bases; nucleotides outside the gene matches: 9. Germline lookup yields CDR1 MNHEY and CDR2 SMNVEV (reference sequence). The length of the CDR3 is 17 residues.

This clonotype was counted a few times. This rearrangement joins TRBV29-1 to TRBJ2-5, with 10 bases matching TRBD2. The length of the CDR3 is 15 residues. With V trimmed by 5 bases and J by 4 bases, 10 bases remained unmatched. CDR1 and CDR2 (germline): SQVTM, ANQGSEA. The CDR3 loop is CSVRASGSRGETQYF. The CDR3 region has the DNA TGCAGCGTTCGGGCTAGCGGGAGTAGGGGAGAGACCCAGTACTTC.

This clonotype was recorded a few times. The rearrangement links TRBV20-1 to TRBJ2-5; D perhaps matches TRBD2 (5 bases). Trimming shortened V by 0 bases and J by 3 bases, and 14 bases separated the two germline ends. The CDR3 is 15 residues long. The V gene's germline CDR1 is DFQATT and CDR2 SNEGSKA (reference sequence). The CDR3 sequence: CSARETGIRKETQYF. The CDR3 nucleotides read TGCAGTGCTAGAGAAACCGGGATCCGAAAAGAGACCCAGTACTTC.

The rearrangement uses TRBV19 and TRBJ2-2, with D perhaps given as TRBD1 or TRBD2 (5 bases each). Trimming pared 5 bases from V and 3 bases from J, leaving 10 bases between. Per the germline V gene, CDR1 is LNHDA and CDR2 is SQIVND (reference sequence). This CDR3 region has 14 residues. This CDR3 is CASSLGVDTGELFF. In DNA form, the CDR3 reads TGTGCCAGTAGTCTGGGGGTGGACACCGGGGAGCTGTTTTTT.

This clonotype was seen a handful of times. DNA for the CDR3: TGTGCCAGCAGTTACTCCCGAACCCCCTTGGGCTCCTACGAGCAGTACTTC. Residues: CASSYSRTPLGSYEQYF. The V call is TRBV6-2 or TRBV6-3, the J call TRBJ2-7; D remains unclear. From germline, CDR1 is MNHEY and CDR2 SVGEGT. The CDR3 has 17 residues. V was pared by 0 bases and J by 0 bases, with 15 bases between.

The count of this clonotype is one. V usage is TRBV6-2 or TRBV6-3 and J usage is TRBJ2-4, with no clear D. Trimming pared 4 bases from V and 2 bases from J, leaving 12 bases between. CDR3 length: 15 amino acids. Germline assignment: CDR1 MNHEY and CDR2 SVGEGT. CDR3 sequence: CASSWTGGSKNIQYF. DNA of the CDR3: TGTGCCAGCAGTTGGACCGGCGGATCCAAAAACATTCAGTACTTC.

The chain links TRBV4-3 to TRBJ2-2, with a tentative D call TRBD2 (5 bases). The V end was cut by 2 bases, the J end by 4 bases, with 8 bases between. This CDR3 has 14 amino acids. The germline V gene has CDR1 LGHNA and CDR2 YSLEER. CDR3 protein: CASSQLAATGELFF. The CDR3 nucleotides are TGCGCCAGCAGCCAACTAGCAGCCACCGGGGAGCTGTTTTTT.

The table lists this clonotype with a few counts. The chain joins TRBV6-5 to TRBJ2-1; tentatively, D is TRBD2 (7 bases). The V end lost 0 bases, the J end lost 9 bases, and 18 bases lay between the germline ends. Germline CDR1 MNHEY, CDR2 SVGAGI. The CDR3 contains 16 residues. The CDR3 DNA reads as TGTGCCAGCAGTTACTCGGTCCCAAGGGGGGGCGGTGAGCAGTTCTTC. This codes for CASSYSVPRGGGEQFF.

The chain has TRBV7-9 and TRBJ2-1; the D is unclear. V lost 8 bases and J lost 5, with 16 bases in between. CDR3 length equals 14 residues. Germline CDR1 reads SEHNR; CDR2 reads FQNEAQ (reference sequence). CDR3 nucleotide sequence: TGTGCCAGCGTCCTCATGTCCGAGAACAATGAGCAGTTCTTC. The encoded protein is CASVLMSENNEQFF.

The chain combines TRBV5-1 with TRBJ2-2; no firm D call. The CDR3 extends over 15 amino acids. V was cut by 4 bases and J by 4 bases, with 14 bases left in between. The germline V gene encodes CDR1 SGHRS and CDR2 YFSETQ. CDR3 protein: CASSQDQAVTGELFF. DNA for the CDR3: TGCGCCAGCAGCCAGGACCAGGCGGTCACCGGGGAGCTGTTTTTT.

This clonotype occurred once. This chain links TRBV6-2 or TRBV6-3 with TRBJ2-1; 16 bases fit TRBD2. With 5 bases clipped from V and 1 base from J, the junction kept 5 bases outside the gene matches. Germline V gene lookup returns CDR1 MNHEY and CDR2 SVGEGT. The CDR3 consists of 18 residues. The CDR3 region has the DNA TGTGCCAGCAGTACCGGGACTAGCGGGAGGGTATCCTACAATGAGCAGTTCTTC. Protein product: CASSTGTSGRVSYNEQFF.

The chain joins TRBV13 to TRBJ1-1, with no clear D. Trimming removed 4 bases from V and 9 bases from J, with 9 bases in between. CDR3 length equals 11 residues. From germline, CDR1 is PRHDT and CDR2 FYEKMQ (reference sequence). The CDR3 nucleotides are TGTGCCAGCAGCTACCTACTTCAAGCTTTCTTT. Translating gives CASSYLLQAFF.

This clonotype has more than one count but fewer than ten. The CDR3 here is CASSQGPPSTDTQYF. The CDR3 DNA reads as TGTGCCAGCAGCCAAGGCCCACCTAGCACAGATACGCAGTATTTT. The chain recombines TRBV7-2 with TRBJ2-3, with D unclear. Deletions cut 5 bases from V and 0 bases from J, with 12 bases between. The length of the CDR3 is 15 residues. Germline-derived CDR1 and CDR2 are SGHTA and FQGNSA.

The chain recombines TRBV6-1 with TRBJ2-7; 9 nucleotides line up with TRBD1. This CDR3 comprises 13 residues. After removal of 5 bases from V and 5 bases from J, the junction contained 4 bases not matched to a gene. Germline CDR1 and CDR2: MNHNS and SASEGT. The CDR3 DNA reads TGTGCCAGCAGTAGACAGGGGGGGGACGAGCAGTACTTC. It yields the protein CASSRQGGDEQYF.

This clonotype has a handful of counts. V is TRBV11-2 and J is TRBJ2-7; possibly TRBD1 for D (6 bases). The CDR3 extends over 13 amino acids. V was clipped by 5 bases and J by 3 bases, with 11 bases between them. Germline V gene sequence: CDR1 SGHAT, CDR2 FQNNGV. The CDR3, as DNA: TGTGCCAGCAGCAAACAGGGAAACTACGAGCAGTACTTC. Its protein product is CASSKQGNYEQYF.

This clonotype has just a few counts. The chain links TRBV14 to TRBJ2-5; D remains unclear. This CDR3 has 14 residues. V was clipped by 0 bases and J by 5 bases, with 10 bases between them. Per the germline V gene, CDR1 is SGHDN and CDR2 is FVKESK. The CDR3 DNA reads as TGTGCCAGCAGCCAAGAGCCCACCCAGGAGACCCAGTACTTC. Its translation: CASSQEPTQETQYF.